The rows below give T cell receptor beta chains drawn from one sample of a study of blood T cell repertoires in COVID-19. This table comes from immunoSEQ multiplex PCR, and its TCRdb copy is limited to in-frame clones, with some not included. The table has some 150,000 clones, roughly 84% seen once. The specimen sequenced was PBMCs or T cells enriched from blood (not recorded which). The receptor source for this set is a human donor with acute COVID-19. The donor label of this sample is uncertain. The CDR3 runs from the conserved cysteine through the conserved F or W. D genes are given only for firm matches. The size of a clone is reported for some rows only, either as once, few or many, or as a class for expanded clones.

TRBJ1-1 | TRBV18 | - | - | TGTGCCAGCTCATCCGGGTTATCCACTGAAGCTTTCTTT | CASSSGLSTEAFF
TRBJ2-7 | TRBV2 | - | - | TGTGCCAGCAATTTGAAGGGGGTTGAGTACGAGCAGTACTTC | CASNLKGVEYEQYF
TRBJ1-1 | TRBV18 | - | - | TGTGCCAGCTCAATCTCTCGACTCAGTCCCAACACTGAAGCTTTCTTT | CASSISRLSPNTEAFF
TRBJ2-1 | TRBV29-1 | - | TRBD2 | TGCAGCTTAACCCCCGGGACTAGCGGGGGGGCATCGCAGTTCTTC | CSLTPGTSGGASQFF
TRBJ2-7 | TRBV29-1 | - | - | TGCAGCGCTGGGGCTCAGCCCTACGAGCAGTACTTC | CSAGAQPYEQYF
TRBJ2-5 | TRBV7-3 | - | - | TGTGCCAGCAGCGTCAGGGGAGGGTTCCAAGAGACCCAGTACTTC | CASSVRGGFQETQYF
TRBJ2-3 | TRBV18 | - | - | TGTGCCAGCTCACCACCAGAGGCAGATACGCAGTATTTT | CASSPPEADTQYF
TRBJ2-5 | TRBV7-9 | - | TRBD1 | TGTGCCAGCAGCTTAGGAACAGGGGGCTTTGGGACCCAGTACTTC | CASSLGTGGFGTQYF
TRBJ1-4 | TRBV15 | - | - | TGTGCCACCAGCAGAGGTGAGGATGAAAAACTGTTTTTT | CATSRGEDEKLFF
TRBJ1-5 | TRBV30 | - | - | TGTGCCTGGAGTGTACCCATTGCGGGACGGGATAGCAATCAGCCCCAGCATTTT | CAWSVPIAGRDSNQPQHF
TRBJ2-1 | TRBV7-2 | few | TRBD2 | TGTGCCAGCAGCTTTGCGGGGGGGCCCTACAATGAGCAGTTCTTC | CASSFAGGPYNEQFF
TRBJ2-2 | TRBV4-1 | - | TRBD1 | TGCGCCAGCAGCCAGGGGACAGCGAACACCGGGGAGCTGTTTTTT | CASSQGTANTGELFF
TRBJ1-1 | TRBV6-5 | - | - | TGTGCCAGCAGTTTGAGAGGGGGCACTGAAGCTTTCTTT | CASSLRGGTEAFF
TRBJ2-4 | TRBV19 | - | TRBD2 | TGTGCCAGTAGTAGCCGGACTAGCGGGGGAATGTTCAAAAACATTCAGTACTTC | CASSSRTSGGMFKNIQYF
TRBJ1-3 | TRBV7-8 | once | - | TGTGCCAGCAGCCTACAGGGAAACACCATATATTTT | CASSLQGNTIYF
TRBJ2-7 | TRBV12-5 | - | - | TGTGCTAGCCGGCGGCAGGGGCCCTACGAGCAGTACTTC | CASRRQGPYEQYF
TRBJ1-1 | TRBV5-4 | - | TRBD1 | TGTGCCAGCAGCTCAGGAGGGGGCGCGAACACTGAAGCTTTCTTT | CASSSGGGANTEAFF
TRBJ1-2 | TRBV27 | - | TRBD1 | TGTGCCAGCAGTTTACAGGGGGCCCCCGACTATGGCTACACCTTC | CASSLQGAPDYGYTF
TRBJ2-7 | TRBV4-1 | - | TRBD2 | TGCGCCAGCAGCCTAGGACTAGCGCGCACCTACGAGCAGTACTTC | CASSLGLARTYEQYF
TRBJ2-1 | TRBV5-1 | - | TRBD2 | TGCGCCAGCAGCTTGGTGAGCGGGGCGTATGATGAGCAGTTCTTC | CASSLVSGAYDEQFF
TRBJ1-4 | TRBV2 | once | - | TGTGCCAGCAAGGGGGTAGGGGGTGAAAAACTGTTTTTT | CASKGVGGEKLFF
TRBJ1-1 | TRBV5-4 | - | - | TGTGCCAGCAGCTTGCACAGTACTGAAGCTTTCTTT | CASSLHSTEAFF
TRBJ1-1 | TRBV12-3/TRBV12-4 | - | - | TGTGCCAGCTCACGGACCGGGGGGACTGAAGCTTTCTTT | CASSRTGGTEAFF